This TCR beta chain was profiled in a study of CD8 T cells in Susac syndrome. This CDR3 has 14 residues. Germline CDR1 reads SGHAT; CDR2 reads FQNNGV. V was cut by 2 bases and J by 3 bases, with 7 bases left in between. The RNA, roughly 0.45 to 1 ug, was put through reverse transcription using random hexamers. TCRdb passed the immunoSEQ multiplex PCR reads through MiXCR, listing each CDR3 protein once. The sample has 100,000 to 150,000 distinct CDR3 sequences, 90% to 95% seen once. Regarding this clonotype: The antigen remains unidentified.

General study points: The greatest CD8+ clonal expansion in Susac occurred in TEMRA cells and in active patients.

The TCR comes from a human donor with Susac syndrome. Sample: CD8+ T cells from PBMCs. The V gene is TRBV11-2, the J gene TRBJ2-2; D is ambiguous. The CDR3 nucleotides are TGTGCCAGCAGCTTATACAGAGACACCGGGGAGCTGTTTTTT. Residues: CASSLYRDTGELFF. Variable domain in full (rest from reference TRBV11-2 and TRBJ2-2): EAGVAQSPRYKIIEKRQSVAFWCNPISGHATLYWYQQILGQGPKLLIQFQNNGVVDDSQLPKDRFSAERLKGVDSTLKIQPAKLEDSAVYLCASSLYRDTGELFFGEGSRLTVL.